This T cell receptor (beta chain) was recovered during a study of blood T cell repertoires in COVID-19. Study details: The analysed material was cDNA or gDNA that came from T cells, B-cell-depleted T cells, or PBMCs.

Authors' methods: Scientists estimated how many nucleated cells there were by amplifying reference gene primers. TCRdb's copy holds only in-frame clones and misses some; the assay was immunoSEQ multiplex PCR. V, J and clone size are those of that table, while D and trimming were read from the DNA. The sample lists roughly 380,000 clones, about nine tenths occurring once. V shed 4 bases and J shed 0 bases, with 16 bases lying between them. This CDR3 spans 15 amino acids. CDR1 SQVTM and CDR2 ANQGSEA come from the germline V gene. The origin of this receptor is a woman aged 40 to 49 with COVID-19, enrolled during active disease. The sequenced sample consisted of peripheral blood. The genes are TRBV29-1 and TRBJ2-7; weak D call: TRBD1 (5 bases). CDR3 amino acids: CSVVLGQGSSYEQYF. The CDR3 bases are TGCAGCGTTGTATTGGGGCAGGGTTCCTCCTACGAGCAGTACTTC.